One T cell receptor beta chain is described in this entry. The clone's antigen remains unknown. No per-base quality is available; no much larger clone lies one base away. Whole blood was collected in K2EDTA tubes by collaborating institutions according to the institutions' own protocols. For TCRbeta analysis, collaborators shipped samples as frozen whole blood, isolated PBMCs, or DNA extracted from either of those sample types. The data originate from a study of blood T cell repertoires in COVID-19 (dated by TCRdb to the early 2020s). With respect to the entire study: Collaborator samples came from the United States, Italy and Spain and covered acute and convalescent phases of COVID-19. The prospective study material was composed of cDNA or gDNA derived from T cells, B-cell-depleted T cells, or PBMCs. Subjects who had been exposed to COVID-19, were actively infected with it, or had recovered from it provided the deeply sampled blood TCRbeta repertoires that made up the dataset. A freely available public database, intended as a resource for researchers studying the immune response to SARS-CoV-2, is where the repertoires were released. Samples were obtained from the ongoing ImmuneRACE study (first 160 participants) and from some 1,200 subjects provided by 6 global collaborators. The sample metadata nearly always contained a de-identified subject ID, COVID-19 status, age in years and sex. Where HLA class I and class II types were available, the types were taken from metadata supplied by the sample provider, not from assay-based typing.

The investigation overall reported the following: The quantity of clinical and demographic metadata differed by source and by participant and was supplied without curation.

V is trimmed back by 5 bases and J by 10 bases, and the junction contains 9 bases that no gene match accounts for. CDR1 is given as MNHEY and CDR2 as SVGAGI, both from the germline V gene. From its cysteine to its phenylalanine, the CDR3 spans 15 amino acids. This entry keeps only the CDR3 DNA: 45 bases, framed from base 1. TCRbeta CDR3 regions were amplified from genomic DNA using the immunoSEQ Assay, a bias-controlled multiplex PCR. The authors' analysis ran thus. The number of nucleated cells in each sample was estimated by amplification of reference gene primers within the assay. Sequence reads were collapsed and filtered to measure the absolute abundance of every unique TCRbeta CDR3 rearrangement. For each sample, productive Simpson clonality was calculated by taking the square root of Simpson's diversity index across productive rearrangements. The table comes from immuneACCESS by way of TCRdb, which keeps in-frame sequences with V and J called. Part of the clones is missing from these tables; in studies checked, under half for an unresolved V gene and the rest for unknown reasons. For V, J and clone size, that table is used; D and trimming come from the DNA. The sample records about 75,000 clones, 84% of which are singletons. The top ten clones comprise about a fifth of the sample.

This sequence was found in a woman aged 45-65 years with acute or convalescent COVID-19. Sequenced input: peripheral blood. The chain links TRBV6-5 with TRBJ1-6; TRBD1 aligns with 9 central bases. The CDR3 region reads CASSRQGTGLSPLHF. The DNA sequence reads TGTGCCAGCAGTAGACAAGGGACAGGGCTATCACCCCTCCACTTT.